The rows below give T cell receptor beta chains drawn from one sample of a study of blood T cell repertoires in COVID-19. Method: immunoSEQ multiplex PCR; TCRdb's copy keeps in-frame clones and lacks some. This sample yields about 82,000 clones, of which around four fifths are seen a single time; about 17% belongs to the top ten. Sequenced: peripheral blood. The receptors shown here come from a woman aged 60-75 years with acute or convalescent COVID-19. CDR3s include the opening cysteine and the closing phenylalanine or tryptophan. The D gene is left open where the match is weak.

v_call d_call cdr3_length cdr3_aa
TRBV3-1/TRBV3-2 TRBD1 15 CASSQGGTGSYEQYF
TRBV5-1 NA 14 CASSPRQDSYEQYF
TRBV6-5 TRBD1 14 CASRGGTGNTEAFF
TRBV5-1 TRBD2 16 CASSLGGTSGTNIQYF
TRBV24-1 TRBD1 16 CATGDQRQGGTGELFF
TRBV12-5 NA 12 CASGLQGTEAFF
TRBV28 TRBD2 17 CASSSPSSGGSTDTQYF
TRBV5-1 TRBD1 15 CASSASGTGLRIYTF
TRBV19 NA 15 CASSIGGGRFSPLHF
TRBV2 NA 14 CASTTGQANQPQHF
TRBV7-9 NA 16 CASSLREPPSYNEQFF
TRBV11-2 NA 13 CASTLHPNYGYTF
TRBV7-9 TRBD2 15 CASKEPAGGAGGQFF
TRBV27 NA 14 CASSLSLGNQPQHF
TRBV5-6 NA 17 CASSLGQVILGNTEAFF
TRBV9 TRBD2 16 CASSVGGGLAGNEQFF
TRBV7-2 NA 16 CASSFGGTGYNQPQHF
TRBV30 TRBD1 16 CAWSVGRGRQNTEAFF
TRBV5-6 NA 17 CASSFRQGLLSNQPQHF
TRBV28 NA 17 CASDPSGDLSYNSPLHF
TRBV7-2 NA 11 CASSSPGAANF
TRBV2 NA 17 CASSVHRQISSGNTIYF
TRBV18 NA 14 CASSPGQNTGELFF
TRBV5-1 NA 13 CASSLVSGDGYTF
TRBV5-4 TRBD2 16 CASSIGGGASRETQYF
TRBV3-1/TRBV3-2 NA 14 CASSQTQGDTEAFF
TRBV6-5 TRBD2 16 CASSYSHSTSGYEQYF
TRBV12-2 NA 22 CASRFSGTGGNAIYPYNSPLHF
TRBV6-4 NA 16 CASPRWGELVVTEAFF
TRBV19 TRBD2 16 CASRRAGTSGNNEQFF
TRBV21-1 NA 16 CASSARVQDISYEQYF
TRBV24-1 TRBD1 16 CATSEGTGTGVYGYTF
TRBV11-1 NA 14 CASSWQGGETEAFF
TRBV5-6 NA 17 CASSFPRLADHVETQYF
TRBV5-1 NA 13 CASRRETNEKLFF
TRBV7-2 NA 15 CASSSYILADYGYTF
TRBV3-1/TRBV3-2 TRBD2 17 CASSQDPAGDLYNEQFF
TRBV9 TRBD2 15 CASSVGGGAAETQYF
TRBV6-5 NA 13 CASSSPGKSEQFF
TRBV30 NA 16 CAWSPPQLAVTYEQYF
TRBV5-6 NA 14 CASTLTRLNTEAFF
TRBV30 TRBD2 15 CAWRIAGLSTDTQYF
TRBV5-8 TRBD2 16 CASSFRPSGGQETQYF
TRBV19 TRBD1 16 CASSTLGTGGGSPLHF
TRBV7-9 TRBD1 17 CASSLGTGVLLGDGYTF
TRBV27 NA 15 CASSLNSYSNQPQHF
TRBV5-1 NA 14 CASSPTGNTGELFF
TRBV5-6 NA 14 CASSLNGINSPLHF
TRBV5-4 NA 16 CASSLGGGSSTDTQYF
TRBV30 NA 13 CAWSGQGNTEAFF
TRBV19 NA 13 CASRTGNQETQYF
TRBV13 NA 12 CASSSPLGTQYF
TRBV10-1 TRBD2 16 CASSETSGRNGNEQFF
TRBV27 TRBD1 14 CASGRQGSSYEQYF
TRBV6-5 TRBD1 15 CASSYSGTGNEKLFF
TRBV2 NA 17 CASQTGVGGRAGETQYF
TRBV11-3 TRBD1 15 CASSRGQAYNYGYTF
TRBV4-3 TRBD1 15 CASSPSGGEISEAFF
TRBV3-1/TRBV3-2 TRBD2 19 CASSQLRTSGGDGTDTQYF
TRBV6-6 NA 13 CASSDRSSYGYTF